This T cell receptor beta chain was sequenced during a study of blood T cell repertoires in COVID-19. On the study more broadly: T cells, B-cell-depleted T cells, or PBMCs supplied cDNA or gDNA.

Original analysis: Amplifying reference gene primers gave estimates of nucleated cell counts. The repertoire was sequenced with immunoSEQ multiplex PCR; TCRdb's copy has only in-frame clones and lacks some. From that table come the V and J calls and clone size; the DNA was used to work out D and trimming. The table lists some 390,000 clones, around 89% of them singletons, with around 1.1% in the top ten. This clone was seen only a few times. Germline V gene data show CDR1 as SGHRS and CDR2 as YFSETQ. V lost 7 bases, J lost 2 bases, and 5 bases stayed unmatched. This CDR3 is built from 13 residues. The chain combines TRBV5-1 with TRBJ1-1; 7 nucleotides agree with TRBD1. This TCR came from a man aged 25 to 40 who had recovered from COVID-19. The sample taken for sequencing was PBMCs or T cells enriched from blood (not recorded which). CDR3 loop: CASFGQENTEAFF. The CDR3 DNA reads as TGCGCCAGCTTCGGACAGGAAAACACTGAAGCTTTCTTT.